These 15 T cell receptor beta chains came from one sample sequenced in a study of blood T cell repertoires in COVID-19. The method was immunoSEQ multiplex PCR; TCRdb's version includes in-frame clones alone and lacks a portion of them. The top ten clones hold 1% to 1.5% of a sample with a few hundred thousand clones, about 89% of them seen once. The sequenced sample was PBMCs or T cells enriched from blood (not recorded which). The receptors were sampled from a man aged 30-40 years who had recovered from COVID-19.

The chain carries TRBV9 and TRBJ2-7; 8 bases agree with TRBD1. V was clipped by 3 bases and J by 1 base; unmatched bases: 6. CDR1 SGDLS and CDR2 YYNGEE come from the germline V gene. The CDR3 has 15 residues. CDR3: CASSASRGLSYEQYF. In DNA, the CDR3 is TGTGCCAGCAGCGCCTCCAGGGGGCTTTCCTACGAGCAGTACTTC.

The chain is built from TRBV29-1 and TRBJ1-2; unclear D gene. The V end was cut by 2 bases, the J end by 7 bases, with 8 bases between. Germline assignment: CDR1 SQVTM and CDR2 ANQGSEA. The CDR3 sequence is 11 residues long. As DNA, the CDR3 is TGCAGCGTTGAAACTAGGACTGGCTACACCTTC. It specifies CSVETRTGYTF.

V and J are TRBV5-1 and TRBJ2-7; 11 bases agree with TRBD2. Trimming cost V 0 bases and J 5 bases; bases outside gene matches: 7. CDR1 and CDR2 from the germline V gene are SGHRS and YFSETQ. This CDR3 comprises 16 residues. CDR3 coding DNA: TGCGCCAGCAGCTTGGTGACTAGCGGGGCTTATCACGAGCAGTACTTC. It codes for CASSLVTSGAYHEQYF.

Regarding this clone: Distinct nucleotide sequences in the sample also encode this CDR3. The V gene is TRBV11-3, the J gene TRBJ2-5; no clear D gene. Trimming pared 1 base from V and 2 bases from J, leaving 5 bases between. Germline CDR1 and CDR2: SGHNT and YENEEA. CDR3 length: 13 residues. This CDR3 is CASSLGQQETQYF. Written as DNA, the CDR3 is TGTGCCAGCAGCTTAGGGCAGCAAGAGACCCAGTACTTC.

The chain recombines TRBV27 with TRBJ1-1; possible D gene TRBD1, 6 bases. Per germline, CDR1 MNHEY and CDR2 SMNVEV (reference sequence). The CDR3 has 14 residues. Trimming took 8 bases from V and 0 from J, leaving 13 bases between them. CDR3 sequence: CASSYRDLNTEAFF. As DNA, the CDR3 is TGTGCCAGCTCCTACAGGGATTTGAACACTGAAGCTTTCTTT.

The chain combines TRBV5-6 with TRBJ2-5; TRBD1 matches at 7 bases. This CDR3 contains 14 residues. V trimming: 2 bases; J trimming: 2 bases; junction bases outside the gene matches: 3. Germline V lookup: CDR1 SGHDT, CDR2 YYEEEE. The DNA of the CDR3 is TGTGCCAGCAGCTTCGGGACAGATCAAGAGACCCAGTACTTC. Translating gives CASSFGTDQETQYF.

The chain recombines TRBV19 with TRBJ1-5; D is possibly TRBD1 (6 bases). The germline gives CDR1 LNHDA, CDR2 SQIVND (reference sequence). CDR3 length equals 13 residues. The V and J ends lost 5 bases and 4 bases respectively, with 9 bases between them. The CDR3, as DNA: TGTGCCAGTAGTGACCAGGGGAATCAGCCCCAGCATTTT. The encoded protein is CASSDQGNQPQHF.

In DNA form, the CDR3 reads TGCGCCAGCAGTGGGCCTAGCGGGGGATACAATGAGCAGTTCTTC. This encodes CASSGPSGGYNEQFF. The chain uses TRBV10-2 and TRBJ2-1; 10 bases line up with TRBD2. Germline trimming cut 4 bases from V and 4 bases from J; bases unmatched to any gene: 4. CDR3 size: 15 residues. Looked up from germline, CDR1 is WSHSY and CDR2 is SAAADI.

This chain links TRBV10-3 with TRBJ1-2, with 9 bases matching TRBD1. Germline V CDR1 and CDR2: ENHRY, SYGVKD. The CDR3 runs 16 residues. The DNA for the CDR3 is TGTGCAACTGGGGGTAACCCGGGACAGGGCGAATATGGCTACACCTTC. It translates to CATGGNPGQGEYGYTF.

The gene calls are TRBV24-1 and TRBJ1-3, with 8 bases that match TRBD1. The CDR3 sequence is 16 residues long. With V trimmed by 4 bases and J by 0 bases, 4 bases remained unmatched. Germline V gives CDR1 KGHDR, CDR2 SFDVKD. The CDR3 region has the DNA TGTGCCACCAGTGAACTCGACAGGGGCTCTGGAAACACCATATATTTT. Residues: CATSELDRGSGNTIYF.

In DNA form, the CDR3 reads TGCGCCAGCAGTGGCGGATTGAACACTGAAGCTTTCTTT. Translating gives CASSGGLNTEAFF. This chain connects TRBV4-1 to TRBJ1-1; no definite D call. V lost 6 bases and J lost 0, with 8 bases in between. Germline V gives CDR1 MGHRA, CDR2 YSYEKL. The CDR3 totals 13 residues.

The CDR3 reads CASRVSGTDEQYF. Written as DNA, the CDR3 is TGTGCCAGCAGAGTCTCTGGGACAGACGAGCAGTACTTC. This chain links TRBV7-9 with TRBJ2-7, with 7 bases that match TRBD1. In germline, CDR1 is SEHNR, CDR2 FQNEAQ (reference sequence). The CDR3 is 13 amino acids. Germline trimming cut 6 bases from V and 5 bases from J; bases unmatched to any gene: 7.

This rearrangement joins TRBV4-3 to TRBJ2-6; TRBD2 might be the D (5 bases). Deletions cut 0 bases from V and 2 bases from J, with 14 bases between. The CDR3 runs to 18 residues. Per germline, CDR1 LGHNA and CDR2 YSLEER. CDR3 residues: CASSQDYSGVAGANVLTF. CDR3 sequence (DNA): TGCGCCAGCAGCCAAGATTACTCCGGGGTGGCTGGGGCCAACGTCCTGACTTTC.

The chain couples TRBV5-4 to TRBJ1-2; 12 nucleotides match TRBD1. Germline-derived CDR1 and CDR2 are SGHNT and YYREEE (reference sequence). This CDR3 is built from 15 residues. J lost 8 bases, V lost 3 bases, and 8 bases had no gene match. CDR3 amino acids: CASSSGQGAFIGYTF. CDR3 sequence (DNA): TGTGCCAGCAGCTCGGGACAGGGGGCTTTTATAGGCTACACCTTC.

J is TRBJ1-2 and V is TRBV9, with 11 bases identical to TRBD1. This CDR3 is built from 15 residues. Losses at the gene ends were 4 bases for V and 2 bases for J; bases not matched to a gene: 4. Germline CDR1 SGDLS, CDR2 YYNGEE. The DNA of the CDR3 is TGTGCCAGCAGCCCCGGGACAGGGGGAAACTATGGCTACACCTTC. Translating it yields CASSPGTGGNYGYTF.